This T cell receptor beta chain derives from a study of memory CD4+ T cells and cytomegalovirus serostatus. Turning to the study itself: Of the healthy Belgian adults, 9 were CMV seropositive and 20 to 25 seronegative. The study's findings and limits: CMV serostatus prediction reached median AUC approximately 0.96, or 0.89 with US-trained model.

Single viable CD3+CD4+CD8-CD45RO+ cells were sorted as the memory CD4+ T cells. This clone has a handful of counts. Its specificity is not known. V was clipped by 6 bases and J by 5 bases; unmatched bases: 10. The germline CDR1 and CDR2 sequences are SGHAT and FQNNGV. The CDR3 length is 16 residues. Profiling relied on immunoSEQ multiplex PCR, and the TCRdb table lists in-frame clones only, not all of them. Among 50,000 to 65,000 clones listed, around four fifths were seen once. The J gene is TRBJ2-5, the V gene TRBV11-2; 12 positions agree with TRBD2. Sequenced material: memory CD4+ T cells from blood. The receptor comes from an adult in good health and CMV-seropositive. The CDR3 DNA reads TGTGCCAGCAGTCCCCTACTAGCGGGGGGCGTGGAGACCCAGTACTTC. Translating it yields CASSPLLAGGVETQYF.